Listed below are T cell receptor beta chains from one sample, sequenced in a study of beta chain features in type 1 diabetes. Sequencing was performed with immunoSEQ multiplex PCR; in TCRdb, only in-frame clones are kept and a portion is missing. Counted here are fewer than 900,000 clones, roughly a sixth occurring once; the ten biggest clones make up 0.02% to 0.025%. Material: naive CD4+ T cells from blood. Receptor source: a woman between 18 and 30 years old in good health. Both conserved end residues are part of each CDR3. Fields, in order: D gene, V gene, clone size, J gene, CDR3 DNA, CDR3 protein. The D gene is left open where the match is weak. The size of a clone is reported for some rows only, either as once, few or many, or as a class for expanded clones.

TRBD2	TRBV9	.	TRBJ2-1	TGTGCCAGCAGCGTTCATAGCGGGAGCGCCTACAATGAGCAGTTCTTC	CASSVHSGSAYNEQFF
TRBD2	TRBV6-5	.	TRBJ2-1	TGTGCCAGCAGCCGACTAGCGGGAGGCCCACGATTCTTC	CASSRLAGGPRFF
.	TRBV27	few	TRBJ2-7	TGTGCCAGCAGTTTATCCCCACGTCCCCCCTACGAGCAGTACTTC	CASSLSPRPPYEQYF
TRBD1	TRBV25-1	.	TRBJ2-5	TGTGCCAGCAGTGATGACAGGGTCGGCCAAGAGACCCAGTACTTC	CASSDDRVGQETQYF
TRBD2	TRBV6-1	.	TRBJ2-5	TGTGCCAGCAGTGGACTTGCGGGAGAAGAGACCCAGTACTTC	CASSGLAGEETQYF
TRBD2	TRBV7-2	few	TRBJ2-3	TGTGCCAGCAGCTCCGCGGGAGCCGATACGCAGTATTTT	CASSSAGADTQYF
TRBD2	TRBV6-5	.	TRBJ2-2	TGTGCCAGCAGTTACGTAGCGGGGAACACCGGGGAGCTGTTTTTT	CASSYVAGNTGELFF
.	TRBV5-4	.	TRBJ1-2	TGTGCCAGCAGCCCCACCGGGAGCAGGAACTATGGCTACACCTTC	CASSPTGSRNYGYTF
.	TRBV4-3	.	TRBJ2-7	TGCGCCAGCAGCCAAGCAGGGGAACACCACCACGAGCAGTACTTC	CASSQAGEHHHEQYF
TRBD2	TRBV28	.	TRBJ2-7	TGTGCCAGCAGCCACGGGACTAGCGGGAAATACGAGCAGTACTTC	CASSHGTSGKYEQYF